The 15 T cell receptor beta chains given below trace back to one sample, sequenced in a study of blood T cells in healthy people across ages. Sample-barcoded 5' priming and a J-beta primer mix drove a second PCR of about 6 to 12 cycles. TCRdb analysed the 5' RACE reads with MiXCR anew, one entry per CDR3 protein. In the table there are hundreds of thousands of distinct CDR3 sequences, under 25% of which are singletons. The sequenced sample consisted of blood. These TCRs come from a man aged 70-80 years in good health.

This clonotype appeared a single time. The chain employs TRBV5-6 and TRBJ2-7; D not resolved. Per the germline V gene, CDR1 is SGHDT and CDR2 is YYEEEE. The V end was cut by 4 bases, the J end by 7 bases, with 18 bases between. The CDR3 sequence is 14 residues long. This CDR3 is CASSLPSSPREQYF. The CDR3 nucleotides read TGTGCCAGCAGCCTTCCGAGCTCTCCTCGAGAGCAGTACTTC.

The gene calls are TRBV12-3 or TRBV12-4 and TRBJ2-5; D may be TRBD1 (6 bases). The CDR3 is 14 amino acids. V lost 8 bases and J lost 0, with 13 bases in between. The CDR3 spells CASGRQAYQETQYF. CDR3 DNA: TGTGCCAGCGGACGACAGGCCTACCAAGAGACCCAGTACTTC.

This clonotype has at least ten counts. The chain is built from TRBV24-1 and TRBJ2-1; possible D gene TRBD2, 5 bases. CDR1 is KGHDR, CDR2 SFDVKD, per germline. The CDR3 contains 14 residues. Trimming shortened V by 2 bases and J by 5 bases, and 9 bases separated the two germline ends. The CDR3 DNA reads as TGTGCCACCAGTGATTCGACTATAAACAATGAGCAGTTCTTC. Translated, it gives CATSDSTINNEQFF.

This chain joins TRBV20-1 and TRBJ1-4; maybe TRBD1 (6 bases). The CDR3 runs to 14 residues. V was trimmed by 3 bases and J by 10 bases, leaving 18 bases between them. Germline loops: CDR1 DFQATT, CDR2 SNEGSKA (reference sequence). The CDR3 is CSASFGGAYGKLFF. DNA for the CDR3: TGCAGTGCTAGTTTCGGGGGGGCGTATGGAAAACTGTTTTTT.

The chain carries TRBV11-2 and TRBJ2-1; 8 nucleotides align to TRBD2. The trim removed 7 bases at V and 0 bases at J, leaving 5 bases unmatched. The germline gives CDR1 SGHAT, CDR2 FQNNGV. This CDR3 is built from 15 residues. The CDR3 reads CASNGGRSSYNEQFF. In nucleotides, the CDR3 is TGTGCCAGCAACGGCGGGAGGAGCTCCTACAATGAGCAGTTCTTC.

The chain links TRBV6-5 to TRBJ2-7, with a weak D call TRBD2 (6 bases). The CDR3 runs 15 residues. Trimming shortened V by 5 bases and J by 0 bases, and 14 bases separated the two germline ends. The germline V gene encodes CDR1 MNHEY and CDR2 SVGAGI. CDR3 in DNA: TGTGCCAGCAGTCCAATAGCGGCTAGCTCCTACGAGCAGTACTTC. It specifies CASSPIAASSYEQYF.

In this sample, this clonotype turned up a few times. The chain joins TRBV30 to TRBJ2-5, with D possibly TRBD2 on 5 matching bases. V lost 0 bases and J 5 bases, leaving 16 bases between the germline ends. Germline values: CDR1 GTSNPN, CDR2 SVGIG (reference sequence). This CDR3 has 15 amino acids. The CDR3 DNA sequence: TGTGCCTGGAGTGTTATTCCGCGGACTGCGGAGACCCAGTACTTC. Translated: CAWSVIPRTAETQYF.

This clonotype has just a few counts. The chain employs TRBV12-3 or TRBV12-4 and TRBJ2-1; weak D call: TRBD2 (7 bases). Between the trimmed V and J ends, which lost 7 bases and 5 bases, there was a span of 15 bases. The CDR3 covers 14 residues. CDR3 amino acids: CASTGRGGDNEQFF. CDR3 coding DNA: TGTGCCAGCACCGGAAGGGGGGGCGACAATGAGCAGTTCTTC.

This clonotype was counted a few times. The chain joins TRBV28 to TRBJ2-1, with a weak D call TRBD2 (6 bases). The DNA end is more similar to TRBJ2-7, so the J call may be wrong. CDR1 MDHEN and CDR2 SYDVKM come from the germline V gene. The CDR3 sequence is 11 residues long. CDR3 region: CASRGNYEQYF. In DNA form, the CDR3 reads TGTGCCAGCCGGGGGAACTACGAGCAGTACTTC.

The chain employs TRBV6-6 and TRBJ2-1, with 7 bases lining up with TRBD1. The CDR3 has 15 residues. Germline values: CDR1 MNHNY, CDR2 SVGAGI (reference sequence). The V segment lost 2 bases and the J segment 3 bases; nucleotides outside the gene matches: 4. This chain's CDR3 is CASSYPGGNYNEQFF. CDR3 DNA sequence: TGTGCCAGCAGTTACCCAGGGGGAAACTACAATGAGCAGTTCTTC.

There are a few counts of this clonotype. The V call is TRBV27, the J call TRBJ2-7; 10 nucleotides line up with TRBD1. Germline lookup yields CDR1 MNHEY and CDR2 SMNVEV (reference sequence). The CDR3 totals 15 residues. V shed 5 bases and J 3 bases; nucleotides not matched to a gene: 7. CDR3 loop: CASSQRTGGIYEQYF. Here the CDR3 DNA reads TGTGCCAGCAGTCAGAGGACAGGGGGGATCTACGAGCAGTACTTC.

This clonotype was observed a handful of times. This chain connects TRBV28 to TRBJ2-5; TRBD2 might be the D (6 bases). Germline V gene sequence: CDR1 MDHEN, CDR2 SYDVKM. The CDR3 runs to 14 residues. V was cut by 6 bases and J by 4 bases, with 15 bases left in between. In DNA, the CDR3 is TGTGCCAGCAGCAGGTATAGCGGCCTAGAGACCCAGTACTTC. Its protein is CASSRYSGLETQYF.

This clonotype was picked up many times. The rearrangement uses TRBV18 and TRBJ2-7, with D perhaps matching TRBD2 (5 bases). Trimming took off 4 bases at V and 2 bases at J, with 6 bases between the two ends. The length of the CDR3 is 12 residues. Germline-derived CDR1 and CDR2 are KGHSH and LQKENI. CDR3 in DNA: TGTGCCAGCTCACGGGGAGCCTACGAGCAGTACTTC. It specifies CASSRGAYEQYF.

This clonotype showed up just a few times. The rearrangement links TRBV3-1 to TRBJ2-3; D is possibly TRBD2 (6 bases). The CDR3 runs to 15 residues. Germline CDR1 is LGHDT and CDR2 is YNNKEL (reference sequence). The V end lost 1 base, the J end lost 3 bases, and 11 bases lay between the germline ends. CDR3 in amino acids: CASSQAGVATDTQYF. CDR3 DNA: TGTGCCAGCAGCCAAGCGGGAGTAGCGACAGATACGCAGTATTTT.

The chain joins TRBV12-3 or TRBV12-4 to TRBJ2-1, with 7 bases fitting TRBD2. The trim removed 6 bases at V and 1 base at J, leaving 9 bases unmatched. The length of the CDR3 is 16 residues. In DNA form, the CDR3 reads TGTGCCAGCAGCTCCCTAGCGGTTACTTCCTACAATGAGCAGTTCTTC. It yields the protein CASSSLAVTSYNEQFF.